This TCR beta chain was retrieved from a study of PD-1 blockade in classical Hodgkin lymphoma. The CDR3 is 17 amino acids. Germline V gives CDR1 SGHTS, CDR2 YDEGEE. This clone showed up just once. The junction differs from germline at one of its ends, possibly a read error. Measured with immunoSEQ multiplex PCR; TCRdb has only the in-frame clones, and not every one. The sample has tens of thousands of clones, approximately 80% seen once. Indicated time point: cycle 4 day 1 (C4D1), after around six weeks of nivolumab. All patients experienced relapse after autologous stem cell transplantation, and brentuximab vedotin exposure was variable. Classifying best responses yielded complete response, partial response or progressive disease.

This clonotype originated in a human donor with classical Hodgkin lymphoma. Material: peripheral blood mononuclear cells (PBMCs), obtained before the fourth cycle of nivolumab. The chain combines TRBV5-8 with TRBJ2-7; 10 bases agree with TRBD2. The CDR3 region is CASSQDRPSGGTYEQYF. DNA of the CDR3: TGCGCCAGCAGCCAAGATAGGCCTAGCGGGGGTACTTACGAGCAGTACTTC.